The 13 T cell receptor beta chains below come from one sample, sequenced in a study of blood T cell repertoires in COVID-19. Method: immunoSEQ multiplex PCR; TCRdb's copy keeps in-frame clones and lacks some. In the table there are over 400,000 clones, roughly nine tenths of which are singletons. What was sequenced was peripheral blood. The receptors come from a woman aged 45-65 years with COVID-19, enrolled during active disease.

The chain links TRBV19 to TRBJ2-3; D is unresolved. This CDR3 contains 13 residues. Germline V gene sequence: CDR1 LNHDA, CDR2 SQIVND (reference sequence). V lost 10 bases to trimming and J lost 5 bases, with 16 bases between them. CDR3 sequence (DNA): TGTGCCACCTACCCCCCTCTCGGAGATACGCAGTATTTT. Its protein product is CATYPPLGDTQYF.

The rearrangement uses TRBV6-5 and TRBJ2-3; 8 bases match TRBD1. From germline, CDR1 is MNHEY and CDR2 SVGAGI. The junction had 0 bases not matched to a gene; V was cut back by 6 bases and J by 1 base. The CDR3 runs 13 residues. The CDR3 loop reads CASRGQGTDTQYF. DNA for the CDR3: TGTGCCAGCAGGGGACAGGGCACAGATACGCAGTATTTT.

This rearrangement joins TRBV30 to TRBJ1-4, with unresolved D. V lost 5 bases, J lost 2 bases, and 6 bases lay in between. This CDR3 has 12 amino acids. Germline CDR1 reads GTSNPN; CDR2 reads SVGIG (reference sequence). CDR3 loop: CAWGETNEKLFF. Written as DNA, the CDR3 is TGTGCCTGGGGGGAGACTAATGAAAAACTGTTTTTT. Supplemented by reference TRBV30 and TRBJ1-4, the full variable domain reads SQTIHQWPATLVQPVGSPLSLECTVEGTSNPNLYWYRQAAGRGLQLLFYSVGIGQISSEVPQNLSASRPQDRQFILSSKKLLLSDSGFYLCAWGETNEKLFFGSGTQLSVL.

The V gene is TRBV19, the J gene TRBJ1-1; D remains ambiguous. The CDR3 consists of 15 residues. In germline, CDR1 is LNHDA, CDR2 SQIVND (reference sequence). The germline V and J ends were trimmed by 5 bases and 2 bases, with 15 bases remaining between them. CDR3 in amino acids: CASSSALTANTEAFF. The CDR3 DNA reads as TGTGCCAGTAGTTCTGCCCTTACAGCAAACACTGAAGCTTTCTTT.

The chain uses TRBV30 and TRBJ2-7; 7 bases agree with TRBD1. Per the germline V gene, CDR1 is GTSNPN and CDR2 is SVGIG (reference sequence). V trimming: 4 bases; J trimming: 3 bases; junction bases outside the gene matches: 6. The CDR3 is made up of 13 amino acids. The CDR3 here is CAWIDRVGYEQYF. CDR3 DNA sequence: TGTGCCTGGATCGACAGGGTCGGCTACGAGCAGTACTTC.

The rearrangement joins TRBV6-6 to TRBJ2-7; D is ambiguous. Trimming removed 4 bases at V and 2 bases at J, with 12 bases between. The germline V gene has CDR1 MNHNY and CDR2 SVGAGI (reference sequence). The CDR3 is 14 amino acids. The CDR3 nucleotides are TGTGCCAGCAGTTCCGCCAGAACAACCTACGAGCAGTACTTC. Translating it yields CASSSARTTYEQYF.

In its sample, this clone was seen once. V usage is TRBV27 and J usage is TRBJ1-1; D not certain. Germline CDR1 reads MNHEY; CDR2 reads SMNVEV (reference sequence). Trimming took 8 bases from V and 2 from J, leaving 12 bases between them. CDR3 length: 13 amino acids. CDR3 sequence reads: CASWPHPNTEAFF. The DNA for the CDR3 is TGTGCCAGCTGGCCCCACCCTAACACTGAAGCTTTCTTT.

V is TRBV6-5 and J is TRBJ2-2; TRBD1 matches at 8 bases. Germline assignment: CDR1 MNHEY and CDR2 SVGAGI. The CDR3 covers 15 residues. Trimming took 6 bases from V and 3 from J; bases not matched to a gene: 6. CDR3 sequence reads: CASRPRQGYTGELFF. The CDR3 region has the DNA TGTGCCAGCAGACCCCGACAGGGGTACACCGGGGAGCTGTTTTTT.

This CDR3 is CASDRGLTDTQYF. In DNA, the CDR3 is TGTGCCAGCGACAGGGGACTCACAGATACGCAGTATTTT. The V gene is TRBV2, the J gene TRBJ2-3, with 8 bases lining up with TRBD1. Germline V CDR1 and CDR2: SNHLY, FYNNEI. V gave up 8 bases and J gave up 2 bases; unmatched junction bases: 3. CDR3 size: 13 residues.

The J gene is TRBJ2-3, the V gene TRBV21-1; the D call TRBD1 from the table was never checked on the DNA. TRBV21-1 is annotated as a pseudogene. The CDR3 has 19 residues. This CDR3 reads CASSKVWGTGDKSTDTQYF. For the CDR3, the DNA is TGTGCCAGCAGCAAAGTTTGGGGGACAGGGGATAAATCGACAGATACGCAGTATTTT.

The V gene is TRBV5-1, the J gene TRBJ1-1; D gene ambiguous. V dropped 4 bases and J dropped 0 bases, with 7 bases sitting between them. The CDR3 is 13 amino acids. Germline loops: CDR1 SGHRS, CDR2 YFSETQ. The CDR3 DNA follows: TGCGCCAGCAGCGGGGAGATGAACACTGAAGCTTTCTTT. This gives the protein CASSGEMNTEAFF.

The V and J genes are TRBV12-5 and TRBJ2-1, with 9 bases that match TRBD2. Germline CDR1 is LGHNT and CDR2 is FRNRAP. Losses at the gene ends were 1 base for V and 14 bases for J; bases not matched to a gene: 12. CDR3 length: 15 amino acids. CDR3 in DNA: TGTGCTAGTGGTTTGGGGGCGGGGGGGCCCTCGGCGGAGTTCTTC. This translates into CASGLGAGGPSAEFF.

This clone was recorded only once. The chain uses TRBV19 and TRBJ1-2; possibly TRBD1 for D (5 bases). Germline V gives CDR1 LNHDA, CDR2 SQIVND (reference sequence). The CDR3 covers 16 residues. Trimming pared 1 base from V and 4 bases from J, leaving 16 bases between. CDR3: CASSIVAARGSYGYTF. The CDR3 DNA is TGTGCCAGTAGTATAGTGGCAGCCCGGGGGAGCTATGGCTACACCTTC.